A selection of T cell receptor beta chains follows, all from one sample in a study of control samples from healthy donors and cancer patients. This table comes from immunoSEQ multiplex PCR, and its TCRdb copy is limited to in-frame clones, with some not included. Among some 120,000 clones listed, 75% to 95% were seen once. Specimen: blood. These receptors were collected from a man younger than 35 in good health. CDR3s include the opening cysteine and the closing phenylalanine or tryptophan. A D gene is named only where the DNA matches it firmly. Size values are once, few and many counts, or a class for expanded clones, and some rows have none.

CDR3 length,D gene,clone size,J gene,V gene,CDR3 DNA,CDR3 protein
16,TRBD1,NA,TRBJ1-1,TRBV12-5,TGTGCTAGTGGTTTGGTAGTGACAGGGAGGAGCGGGGAAGCTTTCTTT,CASGLVVTGRSGEAFF
13,NA,NA,TRBJ2-4,TRBV29-1,TGCAGCGTCGAGGGACTAGCCAAAAACATTCAGTACTTC,CSVEGLAKNIQYF
15,NA,NA,TRBJ1-1,TRBV4-1,TGCGCCAGCAGCCAAGGGAGAGCGTCGAACACTGAAGCTTTCTTT,CASSQGRASNTEAFF
14,TRBD2,few,TRBJ2-1,TRBV6-4,TGTGCCAGCTCCCTTAGCGGGGAGGGCAATGAGCAGTTCTTC,CASSLSGEGNEQFF
15,TRBD1,NA,TRBJ2-3,TRBV7-9,TGTGCCAGCAGCCCTTCGACAGGGCTCACAGATACGCAGTATTTT,CASSPSTGLTDTQYF
14,NA,NA,TRBJ2-3,TRBV5-1,TGCGCCAGCAGCTTGGGACAGCGCACAGATACGCAGTATTTT,CASSLGQRTDTQYF
13,NA,NA,TRBJ2-7,TRBV2,TGTGCCAGCAGTGAACTCGAAAACTACGAGCAGTACTTC,CASSELENYEQYF
15,TRBD1,NA,TRBJ1-4,TRBV7-2,TGTGCCAGCAGCCGTGACAGGGGTCGCAATGAAAAACTGTTTTTT,CASSRDRGRNEKLFF
16,NA,NA,TRBJ2-1,TRBV6-4,TGTGCCAGCAGTGACTCAGGTGGTCCTTCCTACAATGAGCAGTTCTTC,CASSDSGGPSYNEQFF
16,NA,NA,TRBJ1-2,TRBV6-1,TGTGCCAGCAGTGAAGCACGGGGAACAGTCAACTATGGCTACACCTTC,CASSEARGTVNYGYTF
14,TRBD1,NA,TRBJ2-5,TRBV6-5,TGTGCCAGCAGCGACAGGGGGCTTGCAGAGACCCAGTACTTC,CASSDRGLAETQYF
16,NA,NA,TRBJ1-4,TRBV4-1,TGCGCCAGCAGCCAAGGATATGGGGGTGGTAATGAAAAACTGTTTTTT,CASSQGYGGGNEKLFF
13,NA,NA,TRBJ2-3,TRBV6-6,TGTGCCAGCAGGTCAGGGGACCCAGATACGCAGTATTTT,CASRSGDPDTQYF
13,NA,NA,TRBJ1-2,TRBV11-1,TGTGCCAGCAGCTTAGGATCCGGGGATGGCTACACCTTC,CASSLGSGDGYTF
14,NA,NA,TRBJ1-2,TRBV5-1,TGCGCCAGCAGTTCCTCAGGCGTCTCCTATGGCTACACCTTC,CASSSSGVSYGYTF
12,NA,NA,TRBJ1-2,TRBV9,TGTGCCAGCAGCGTAGGCCCTAATGGCTACACCTTC,CASSVGPNGYTF
16,NA,NA,TRBJ1-1,TRBV25-1,TGTGCCAGCAGTGCCCCTGGGAGGGCGCCGAACACTGAAGCTTTCTTT,CASSAPGRAPNTEAFF
16,NA,NA,TRBJ1-2,TRBV18,TGTGCCAGCTCACCACAGGGCGGGTGGGTCGGCGATGGCTACACCTTC,CASSPQGGWVGDGYTF
16,TRBD2,NA,TRBJ2-2,TRBV3-1/TRBV3-2,TGTGCCAGCAGCCAAATAGCTAGCGGACCGACCGGGGAGCTGTTTTTT,CASSQIASGPTGELFF
14,NA,NA,TRBJ2-7,TRBV6-1,TGTGCCAGCAGTGAGGGGACGGGCTCCTACGAGCAGTACTTC,CASSEGTGSYEQYF
13,NA,NA,TRBJ1-1,TRBV25-1,TGTGCCAGCAGTGAGTTTCCAGGCGGGGACGCTTTCTTT,CASSEFPGGDAFF
17,TRBD1,once,TRBJ2-7,TRBV7-9,TGTGCCAGCAGCTTAGGGACAGACAGGGCAAGCTCCTACGAGCAGTACTTC,CASSLGTDRASSYEQYF
13,TRBD1,NA,TRBJ2-7,TRBV11-2,TGTGCCAGCAGCTGGACAGGGATGAACGAGCAGTACTTC,CASSWTGMNEQYF
14,NA,NA,TRBJ2-2,TRBV5-8,TGTGCCAGCAGCTTGGGTCAGGACACCGGGGAGCTGTTTTTT,CASSLGQDTGELFF
15,TRBD1,NA,TRBJ2-5,TRBV14,TGTGCCAGCAGCCAAGGGACAGGGGGCTACGGGACCCAGTACTTC,CASSQGTGGYGTQYF
13,NA,once,TRBJ1-6,TRBV2,TGTGCCAGCATTGAACATCGTAATTCACCCCTCCACTTT,CASIEHRNSPLHF
16,NA,NA,TRBJ2-3,TRBV5-1,TGCGCCAGCAGCTCGGAAGGCAGGCCTAGCACAGATACGCAGTATTTT,CASSSEGRPSTDTQYF
16,NA,NA,TRBJ2-4,TRBV18,TGTGCCAGCTCACCACGGGGGAATCTAGCCAAAAACATTCAGTACTTC,CASSPRGNLAKNIQYF
13,NA,NA,TRBJ1-1,TRBV11-1,TGTGCCACCATATCGGTGGGGTACACTGAAGCTTTCTTT,CATISVGYTEAFF
14,NA,NA,TRBJ1-2,TRBV7-3,TGTGCCAGCAGCCTTCCCAGTGTACCAGTAGGCTACACCTTC,CASSLPSVPVGYTF
16,NA,few,TRBJ1-4,TRBV19,TGTGCCAGTAGTATAGATTCGGGACGGCGAAATGAAAAACTGTTTTTT,CASSIDSGRRNEKLFF
13,NA,NA,TRBJ1-4,TRBV27,TGTGCCAGCAGTCTAAATACGGGTGAAAAACTGTTTTTT,CASSLNTGEKLFF
14,NA,NA,TRBJ1-1,TRBV7-9,TGTGCCAGCAGCTTAAGAACGTTGAACACTGAAGCTTTCTTT,CASSLRTLNTEAFF
16,TRBD1,once,TRBJ1-2,TRBV6-2/TRBV6-3,TGTGCCAGCAGTTACTCTTCCCAGACAGGGATGGATGGCTACACCTTC,CASSYSSQTGMDGYTF
14,NA,once,TRBJ1-5,TRBV18,TGTGCCAGCTCTGAGGACAGTAGCAATCAGCCCCAGCATTTT,CASSEDSSNQPQHF
15,NA,NA,TRBJ1-1,TRBV12-5,TGTGCTAGTGGTTTATCCCCCGGAGGGGCCACTGAAGCTTTCTTT,CASGLSPGGATEAFF
14,NA,NA,TRBJ1-1,TRBV7-8,TGTGCCACCAAGACCGGGAGGGGGGACACTGAAGCTTTCTTT,CATKTGRGDTEAFF
14,NA,NA,TRBJ1-2,TRBV6-1,TGTGCCAGCAGTACTAGGGGAAGGGCGCAGGGCTACACCTTC,CASSTRGRAQGYTF
14,TRBD1,NA,TRBJ1-3,TRBV9,TGTGCCAGCAGCGAGACAGGGGTTGGAAACACCATATATTTT,CASSETGVGNTIYF
14,NA,NA,TRBJ1-2,TRBV2,TGTGCCAGCAGTGAAGCGCTGATAAACTATGGCTACACCTTC,CASSEALINYGYTF
16,TRBD1,NA,TRBJ1-3,TRBV10-1,TGCGCCAGCAGTGAGCGGGACAGACAATCTGGAAACACCATATATTTT,CASSERDRQSGNTIYF